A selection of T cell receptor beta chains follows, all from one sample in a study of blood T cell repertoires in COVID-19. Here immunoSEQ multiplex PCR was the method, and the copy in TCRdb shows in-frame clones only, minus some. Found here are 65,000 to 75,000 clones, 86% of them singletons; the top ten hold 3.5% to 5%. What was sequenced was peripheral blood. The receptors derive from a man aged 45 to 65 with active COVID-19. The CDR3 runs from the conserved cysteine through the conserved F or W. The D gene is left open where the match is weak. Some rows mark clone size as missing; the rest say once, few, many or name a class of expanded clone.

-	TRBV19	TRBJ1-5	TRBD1	TGTGCCAGTAGCCACAGGGGGAATCAGCCCCAGCATTTT	CASSHRGNQPQHF
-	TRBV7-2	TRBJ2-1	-	TGTGCCAGCAGCTTCCCTTGGACTGGTGAGCAGTTCTTC	CASSFPWTGEQFF
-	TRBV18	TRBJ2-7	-	TGTGCCAGCTCACCACCGAGTTATGCCTACGAGCAGTACTTC	CASSPPSYAYEQYF
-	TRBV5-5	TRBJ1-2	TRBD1	TGTGCCAGCAGCGCCGGGACAGAAATCCGCTATGGCTACACCTTC	CASSAGTEIRYGYTF
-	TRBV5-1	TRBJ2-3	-	TGCGCCAGCAGCTCAAGTCTCGGTCAACCAGATACGCAGTATTTT	CASSSSLGQPDTQYF
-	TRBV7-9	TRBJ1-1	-	TGTGCCAGCAGCCCGGCGTTCGCGGGGGCTTTCTTT	CASSPAFAGAFF
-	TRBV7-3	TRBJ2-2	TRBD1	TGTGCCAGCAGCATTCGCAGGGGGTCCGGGGAGCTGTTTTTT	CASSIRRGSGELFF
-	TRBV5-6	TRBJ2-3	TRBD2	TGTGCCAGCAGCTTGCCCGTTTGGAGCGGGAGGAAAGATACGCAGTATTTT	CASSLPVWSGRKDTQYF
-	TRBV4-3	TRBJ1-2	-	TGCGCCAGCAGCCAAGATAGGGGTGGCTACACCTTC	CASSQDRGGYTF
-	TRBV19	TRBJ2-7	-	TGTGCCAGTAGTACATTGGGGGGTTCCTACGAGCAGTACTTC	CASSTLGGSYEQYF
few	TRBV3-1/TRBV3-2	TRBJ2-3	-	TGTGCCAGCAGCCGGGCAGACACAGATACGCAGTATTTT	CASSRADTDTQYF
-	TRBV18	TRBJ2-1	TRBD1	TGTGCCAGCTCACCACTCCGACAGGGGTTCGATGAGCAGTTCTTC	CASSPLRQGFDEQFF
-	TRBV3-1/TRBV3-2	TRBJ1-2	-	TGTGCCAGCAGCCAAGCAACAGCCTATGGCTACACCTTC	CASSQATAYGYTF
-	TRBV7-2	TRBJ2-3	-	TGTGCCAGCAGCTTACAACCCTCGGGTGCAGATACGCAGTATTTT	CASSLQPSGADTQYF
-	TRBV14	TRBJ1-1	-	TGTGCCAGCAGCCAAGAATCCGGGAGGGTCACTGAAGCTTTCTTT	CASSQESGRVTEAFF
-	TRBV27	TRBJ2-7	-	TGTGCCAGCAGTTCTCTCCCCGACAGGTCCTACGAGCAGTACTTC	CASSSLPDRSYEQYF
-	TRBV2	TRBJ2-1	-	TGTGCCAGCAGTGAGAGCAGGGGGGATGGTGAGCAGTTCTTC	CASSESRGDGEQFF
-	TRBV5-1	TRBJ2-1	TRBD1	TGCGCCAGCAGCTTGGGACAGGGCTACTACAATGAGCAGTTCTTC	CASSLGQGYYNEQFF
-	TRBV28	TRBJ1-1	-	TGTGCCAGCAGTTTAGGCGCTGAGGTAAGAATTGAAGCTTTCTTT	CASSLGAEVRIEAFF
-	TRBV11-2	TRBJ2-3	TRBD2	TGTGCCAGCAGCTCCCCATCACTAGCGGGTTCCAACACAGATACGCAGTATTTT	CASSSPSLAGSNTDTQYF
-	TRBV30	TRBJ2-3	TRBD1	TGTGCCTGGAGGGGGGGACAGGGACCCCACGATACGCAGTATTTT	CAWRGGQGPHDTQYF
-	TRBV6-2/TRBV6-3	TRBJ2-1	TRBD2	TGTGCCAGCAGTCTTAGCGGGAGGGGGGACAATGAGCAGTTCTTC	CASSLSGRGDNEQFF
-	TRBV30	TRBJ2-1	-	TGTGCCTGGAGTGTAACGGCCTACAATGAGCAGTTCTTC	CAWSVTAYNEQFF
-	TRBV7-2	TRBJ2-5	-	TGTGCCAGCAGCTTAGAGAGGGAAGAGACCCAGTACTTC	CASSLEREETQYF
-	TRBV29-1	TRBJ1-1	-	TGCAGCGTTTCCGGGGAGGGTGGGTCGGACACTGAAGCTTTCTTT	CSVSGEGGSDTEAFF
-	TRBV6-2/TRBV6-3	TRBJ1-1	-	TGTGCCAGCAGTCGGACAACCGGGAGCACTGAAGCTTTCTTT	CASSRTTGSTEAFF
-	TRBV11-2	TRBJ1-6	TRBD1	TGTGCCAGCAGCTCGGACAGGGGAATAAGAAATTCACCCCTCCACTTT	CASSSDRGIRNSPLHF
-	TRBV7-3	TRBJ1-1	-	TGTGCCAGCAGCTTACAGGGGAACACTGAAGCTTTCTTT	CASSLQGNTEAFF
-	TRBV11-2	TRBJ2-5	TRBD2	TGTGCCAGCGCTGGGCTAGCGGGGACGTACCAAGAGACCCAGTACTTC	CASAGLAGTYQETQYF
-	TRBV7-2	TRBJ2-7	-	TGTGCCAGCAGCTCCAACCCGGTCGACGAGCAGTACTTC	CASSSNPVDEQYF
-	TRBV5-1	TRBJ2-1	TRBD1	TGCGCCAGCAGGCTTACTCCGGGACAGGGGAATTGGGAGTTCTTC	CASRLTPGQGNWEFF
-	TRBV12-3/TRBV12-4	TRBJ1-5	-	TGTGCCAGCAGTTTAGGCAGTCGACCCCAGCATTTT	CASSLGSRPQHF
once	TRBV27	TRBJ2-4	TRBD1	TGTGCCAGCGGACCCGGGACAGGGGGCGGGTCGGGCATTCAGTACTTC	CASGPGTGGGSGIQYF
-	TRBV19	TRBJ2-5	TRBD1	TGTGCCAGTAGTATTGATCACCTGGGGACAGGGGGATCGAAGACCCAGTACTTC	CASSIDHLGTGGSKTQYF
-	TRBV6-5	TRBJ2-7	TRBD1	TGTGCCAGCAGTTCGCGACAGGGGGAGAGATACGAGCAGTACTTC	CASSSRQGERYEQYF
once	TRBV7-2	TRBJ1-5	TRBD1	TGTGCCAGCAGGGGACAGGGCAATCAGCCCCAGCATTTT	CASRGQGNQPQHF
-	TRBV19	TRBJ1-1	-	TGTGCCAGTAGCCGGAGTCGAGACCGCGATTCTTTCTTT	CASSRSRDRDSFF
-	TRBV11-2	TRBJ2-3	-	TGTGCCAGCAGCTCCCCCCCACGGGAAGGGGGGGCCGTTGATACGCAGTATTTT	CASSSPPREGGAVDTQYF
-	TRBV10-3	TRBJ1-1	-	TGTGCTAAAAGGAGGGGTATGAACACTGAAGCTTTCTTT	CAKRRGMNTEAFF
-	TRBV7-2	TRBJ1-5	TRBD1	TGTGCCAGCAGCTTACAACAGGGGTTTGGCAATCAGCCCCAGCATTTT	CASSLQQGFGNQPQHF
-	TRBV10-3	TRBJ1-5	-	TGTGCCTCCCGGGGGGAGGACTTCAATCAGCCCCAGCATTTT	CASRGEDFNQPQHF
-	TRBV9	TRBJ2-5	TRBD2	TGTGCCAGCAGCGTCCTAGGGCGGGGGTACCAAGAGACCCAGTACTTC	CASSVLGRGYQETQYF
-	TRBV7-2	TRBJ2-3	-	TGTGCCAGCAGCTTAGTGGGCGCCGGCACAGATACGCAGTATTTT	CASSLVGAGTDTQYF
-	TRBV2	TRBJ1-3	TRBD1	TGTGCCAGCAGAAAACAGGGGAATGGAAACACCATATATTTT	CASRKQGNGNTIYF
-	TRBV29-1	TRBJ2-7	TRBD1	TGCAGCGTTGAAGATACACAGGGGGCCGACGAGCAGTACTTC	CSVEDTQGADEQYF
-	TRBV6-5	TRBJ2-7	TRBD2	TGTGCCAGCAGTTACTCGCGGGGGGGAACCTACGAGCAGTACTTC	CASSYSRGGTYEQYF
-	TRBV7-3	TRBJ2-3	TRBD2	TGTGCCAGCAGCCTAGGGACTAGCGGGGGAGATACGCAGTATTTT	CASSLGTSGGDTQYF
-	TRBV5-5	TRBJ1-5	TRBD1	TGTGCCAGCAGCTCCTTATCCGGGACAGGGAGTCAGCCCCAGCATTTT	CASSSLSGTGSQPQHF
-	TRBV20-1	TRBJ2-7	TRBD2	TGCAGTGCTAGTCCTAGCGGGAAGGGCGAGCAGTACTTC	CSASPSGKGEQYF
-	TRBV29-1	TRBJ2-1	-	TGCAGCGTTGCCCCCCCGGGTGAGCAGTTCTTC	CSVAPPGEQFF
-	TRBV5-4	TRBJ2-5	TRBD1	TGTGCCAGCAGCTTCCCGACAGGGGGTGGAGAGACCCAGTACTTC	CASSFPTGGGETQYF
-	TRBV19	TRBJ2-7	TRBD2	TGTGCCAGTACCTCGGGTAGCGGGGCCACCTACGAGCAGTACTTC	CASTSGSGATYEQYF
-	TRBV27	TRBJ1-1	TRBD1	TGTGCCAGCAAATTACCGGGACAGGGTACGAACACTGAAGCTTTCTTT	CASKLPGQGTNTEAFF
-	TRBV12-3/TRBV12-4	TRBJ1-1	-	TGTGCCAGCACACGACAGAACACTGAAGCTTTCTTT	CASTRQNTEAFF
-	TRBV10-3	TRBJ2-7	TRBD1	TGTGCCATCAGTGCGGTGGACAGGGCTGCCTACGAGCAGTACTTC	CAISAVDRAAYEQYF
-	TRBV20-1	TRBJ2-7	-	TGCAGTGCTAGTAAAGGTCTGGGCTTCTGGGAGCAGTACTTC	CSASKGLGFWEQYF
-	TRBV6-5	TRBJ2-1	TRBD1	TGTGCCAGCAGCCGTGGACAGGTGGTCTTC	CASSRGQVVF
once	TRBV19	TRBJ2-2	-	TGTGCCAGTAGTATAAATAGTTACACCGGGGAGCTGTTTTTT	CASSINSYTGELFF